The sequence of this TCR beta chain was determined in a study of CD8 T cells in ankylosing spondylitis. Generation of TCR beta libraries employed quantitative 5'-RACE incorporating molecular barcodes. TCRdb recomputed calls from the 5' RACE reads with MiXCR, one row per CDR3 protein. Among 150,000 to 200,000 distinct CDR3 sequences listed, 18% were seen once. Germline V gene sequence: CDR1 SGHRS, CDR2 YFSETQ. The CDR3 loop spans 15 amino acids. With 0 bases clipped from V and 5 bases from J, the junction kept 4 bases outside the gene matches. In this sample, this clonotype turned up many times. Its target is unknown. Study conclusions and caveats: Reportedly, disease-linked clones are significantly enriched in ankylosing spondylitis patients' matched synovial fluid. In ankylosing spondylitis blood, a motif of eight highly homologous TCR beta variants appeared characteristic.

Sequencing was carried out using blood, either unsorted or a sorted T cell fraction (not recorded which). The chain links TRBV5-1 to TRBJ2-4; 8 nucleotides agree with TRBD1. This TCR was sampled from a male donor with ankylosing spondylitis or in good health (not recorded which). The CDR3 bases are TGCGCCAGCAGCTTGGGGGACAGGACCCAAAACATTCAGTACTTC. It encodes CASSLGDRTQNIQYF.